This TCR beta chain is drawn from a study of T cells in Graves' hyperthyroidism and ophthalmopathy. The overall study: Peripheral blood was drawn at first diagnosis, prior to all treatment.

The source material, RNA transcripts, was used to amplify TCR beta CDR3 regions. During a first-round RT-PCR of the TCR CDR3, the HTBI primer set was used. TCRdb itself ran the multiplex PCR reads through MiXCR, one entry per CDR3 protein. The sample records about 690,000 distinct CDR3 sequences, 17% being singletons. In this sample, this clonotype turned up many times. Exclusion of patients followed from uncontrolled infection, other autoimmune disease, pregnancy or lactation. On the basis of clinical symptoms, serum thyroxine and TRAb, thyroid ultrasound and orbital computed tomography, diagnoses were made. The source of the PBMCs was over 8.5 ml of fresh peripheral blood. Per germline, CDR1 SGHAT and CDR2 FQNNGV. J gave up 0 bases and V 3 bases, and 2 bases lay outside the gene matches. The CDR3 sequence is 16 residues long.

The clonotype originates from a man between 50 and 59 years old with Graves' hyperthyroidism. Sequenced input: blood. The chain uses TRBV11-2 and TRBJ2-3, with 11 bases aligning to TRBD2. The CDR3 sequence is CASSFRLAGSTDTQYF. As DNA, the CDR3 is TGTGCCAGCAGCTTTAGACTAGCGGGGAGCACAGATACGCAGTATTTT.